Following are 9 T cell receptor beta chains from one sample sequenced in a study of T-cell reconstitution after alpha-beta-depleted transplantation in children. Preparing the TCRbeta library involved the use of unique molecular identifiers. Using its own MiXCR run on the PCR reads, TCRdb lists one record per CDR3 protein. The sample records approximately 510,000 distinct CDR3 sequences, around 18% being singletons. The sample in question was PBMCs from the stem cell graft donor, obtained from the stem cell graft. The receptors stem from a human donor who donated a stem cell graft to a child with acute lymphoblastic leukemia.

CDR3 in amino acids: CSDQGAKGSGELFF. DNA for the CDR3: TGCAGCGACCAGGGGGCGAAGGGGTCCGGGGAGCTGTTTTTT. The chain carries TRBV29-1 and TRBJ2-2; 8 positions agree with TRBD1. The V gene end was trimmed by 7 bases and the J gene end by 6 bases; junction bases not matched to a gene: 10. Germline CDR1 is SQVTM and CDR2 is ANQGSEA. CDR3 size: 14 residues.

Here the CDR3 reads CASSRREAETQYF. Written as DNA, the CDR3 is TGCGCCAGCTCCCGAAGGGAGGCCGAGACCCAGTACTTC. The rearrangement uses TRBV10-2 and TRBJ2-5; D is perhaps TRBD2 (6 bases). From germline, CDR1 is WSHSY and CDR2 SAAADI. The CDR3 runs 13 residues. Trimming left V 8 bases short and J 5 bases short, with 15 bases between.

This clonotype was counted only a few times. This rearrangement joins TRBV5-1 to TRBJ2-1; D possibly corresponds to TRBD2 (5 bases). There are 16 residues in the CDR3. Germline lookup yields CDR1 SGHRS and CDR2 YFSETQ. Trimming cost V 0 bases and J 2 bases, with 12 bases left between them. The CDR3 sequence is CASSLEALVTYNEQFF. CDR3 DNA sequence: TGCGCCAGCAGCTTGGAGGCACTAGTAACCTACAATGAGCAGTTCTTC.

The chain uses TRBV5-1 and TRBJ2-1, with D possibly matching TRBD2 (6 bases). The CDR3 spans 12 residues. Germline V gives CDR1 SGHRS, CDR2 YFSETQ. Trimming pared 5 bases from V and 6 bases from J, leaving 9 bases between. The CDR3 DNA follows: TGCGCCAGCAGATTTAGCGGCAATGAGCAGTTCTTC. It yields the protein CASRFSGNEQFF.

This chain joins TRBV25-1 and TRBJ1-1; perhaps TRBD1 as D (5 bases). Trimming stripped 3 bases from V and 6 bases from J, with 11 bases between. Germline V gives CDR1 MGHDK, CDR2 SYGVNS. The CDR3 runs to 13 residues. DNA of the CDR3: TGTGCCAGCAGTGACCCGGGGGAGTCTGAAGCTTTCTTT. Encoded protein: CASSDPGESEAFF.

The V and J genes are TRBV20-1 and TRBJ2-2, with 10 bases that match TRBD1. CDR1 is DFQATT, CDR2 SNEGSKA, per germline (reference sequence). The ends lost 4 bases at V and 6 bases at J; junction bases unmatched: 5. This CDR3 region has 14 residues. The CDR3 reads CSATTGGWAGELFF. The DNA for the CDR3 is TGCAGTGCTACGACAGGGGGCTGGGCCGGGGAGCTGTTTTTT.

This chain connects TRBV7-7 to TRBJ2-5; D call uncertain. Trimming took 3 bases from V and 1 from J, leaving 12 bases between them. Germline V lookup: CDR1 SSHAT, CDR2 FNYEAQ (reference sequence). This CDR3 has 15 amino acids. DNA of the CDR3: TGTGCCAGCAGCTTCTTTGAGACAATCCAAGAGACCCAGTACTTC. Protein sequence: CASSFFETIQETQYF.

CDR3 residues: CASSLAGTSGSFYHEQFF. CDR3 nucleotide sequence: TGCGCCAGCAGCTTAGCCGGGACTAGCGGGAGTTTTTACCATGAGCAGTTCTTC. The chain joins TRBV5-1 to TRBJ2-1; 14 nucleotides line up with TRBD2. After removal of 2 bases from V and 8 bases from J, the junction contained 12 bases not matched to a gene. Per the germline V gene, CDR1 is SGHRS and CDR2 is YFSETQ. This CDR3 is 18 amino acids long.

This clonotype was seen only a few times. The chain links TRBV5-1 to TRBJ2-3; D remains unclear. Deletions cut 0 bases from V and 4 bases from J, with 9 bases between. The CDR3 contains 14 residues. CDR1 is SGHRS, CDR2 YFSETQ, per germline. The CDR3 DNA reads TGCGCCAGCAGCTTGGAACCCCGCCCAGATACGCAGTATTTT. It codes for CASSLEPRPDTQYF.